This record concerns one T cell receptor (beta chain) sequence. What it recognizes is unknown. Genes here carry mouse names. The read ends 1 residue before the CDR3 terminus; that terminus is restored from the germline J gene. This entry is derived from a study of tissue T cells after allogeneic stem cell transplantation. Study results and caveats: Some tissue clones might be persisting host cells; their alloreactivity or antigen specificity was not determined. Limitations included a small, clinically heterogeneous cohort and limited sampling depth. Within patients, tissue anatomy strongly shaped TCR repertoire composition. Few T cell clones were shared across patients, but motif clusters showed tissue-specific shared signatures.

CDR3 length: 14 residues. CDR1 and CDR2 (germline): NNHDY, SYVADS. Losses at the gene ends were 1 base for V and 6 bases for J; bases not matched to a gene: 3. Using immunoSEQ multiplex PCR, the repertoire was profiled, and TCRdb retains in-frame clones only, with some absent. The data hold roughly 51,000 clones, with over 70% observed a single time. This sequence joins TRBV13-3 and TRBJ2-5, with TRBD2 identical over 9 bases. Sequenced material: sorted cells pooled from one or two spleens. This receptor was taken from a pool of C57BL/6 mice in good health. The part of the CDR3 DNA that was read is TGTGCCAGCAGTGATAGGACTGGGGAGGACACCCAGTAC. Its translation: CASSDRTGEDTQY. The CDR3 in its entirety is CASSDRTGEDTQYF.